These 8 T cell receptor beta chains were sequenced from one sample in a study of T cell responses to AZD1222 COVID-19 vaccine. The repertoire was sequenced with immunoSEQ multiplex PCR; TCRdb's copy has only in-frame clones and lacks some. Found here are around 180,000 clones, 87% of them singletons; the top ten hold about 3%. This sample comprised peripheral blood, obtained on day 0 of AZD1222 vaccination. These receptors originate from an adult in good health.

This chain uses TRBV6-5 with TRBJ1-1; D is perhaps TRBD1 (5 bases). CDR1 is MNHEY and CDR2 is SVGAGI in the germline V gene. Trimming shortened V by 5 bases and J by 4 bases, and 17 bases separated the two germline ends. The CDR3 runs to 15 residues. The CDR3 DNA sequence: TGTGCCAGCAGTCCCGGGCGGGTAGGGGCCACTGAAGCTTTCTTT. Its translation is CASSPGRVGATEAFF.

In its sample, this clone was seen a few times. V is TRBV27 and J is TRBJ2-7; 7 bases are shared with TRBD2. Germline V gene data show CDR1 as MNHEY and CDR2 as SMNVEV (reference sequence). The CDR3 has 14 amino acids. The V and J ends lost 3 bases and 4 bases, in that order; junction bases with no gene match: 6. CDR3 region: CASSFSGLGYEQYF. The CDR3 coding sequence is TGTGCCAGCAGTTTCTCTGGACTAGGGTACGAGCAGTACTTC.

The V gene is TRBV24-1, the J gene TRBJ2-1; weak D call: TRBD1 (6 bases). V lost 3 bases to trimming and J lost 6 bases, with 17 bases between them. This CDR3 is 16 amino acids long. Per the germline V gene, CDR1 is KGHDR and CDR2 is SFDVKD. The CDR3 DNA sequence: TGTGCCACCAGTGATCCCGGGACAATTGGGGCCAATGAGCAGTTCTTC. Its translation is CATSDPGTIGANEQFF.

The rearrangement links TRBV3-1 (or the pseudogene TRBV3-2) to TRBJ2-1, with TRBD2 matching over 9 bases. The CDR3 consists of 18 residues. Looked up from germline, CDR1 is LGHDT and CDR2 is YNNKEL (reference sequence). The trim removed 0 bases at V and 1 base at J, leaving 7 bases unmatched. The CDR3 sequence is CASSQDFRLAGSYNEQFF. DNA of the CDR3: TGTGCCAGCAGCCAAGATTTTCGCCTAGCGGGATCCTACAATGAGCAGTTCTTC.

The CDR3 reads CATSRVSLNQPQHF. DNA of the CDR3: TGTGCCACCAGCAGAGTAAGCTTGAATCAGCCCCAGCATTTT. The chain employs TRBV15 and TRBJ1-5, with D hard to call. This CDR3 contains 14 residues. Germline values: CDR1 LNHNV, CDR2 YYDKDF (reference sequence). Trimming left V 1 base short and J 4 bases short, with 8 bases between.

The J gene is TRBJ2-5, the V gene TRBV2, with TRBD1 as a possible D gene (6 bases). Germline V CDR1 and CDR2: SNHLY, FYNNEI. This CDR3 is built from 12 residues. Trimming cost V 6 bases and J 5 bases, with 10 bases left between them. The CDR3 protein is CASRDRRETQYF. The CDR3 DNA sequence: TGTGCCAGCAGGGACAGACGGGAGACCCAGTACTTC. The full variable domain, its missing parts supplied by reference TRBV2 and TRBJ2-5, is EPEVTQTPSHQVTQMGQEVILRCVPISNHLYFYWYRQILGQKVEFLVSFYNNEISEKSEIFDDQFSVERPDGSNFTLKIRSTKLEDSAMYFCASRDRRETQYFGPGTRLLVL.

The CDR3 loop is CASSSTSGRFIDTQYF. CDR3 bases: TGTGCCAGTAGTTCGACTAGCGGGAGGTTCATAGATACGCAGTATTTT. The V call is TRBV19, the J call TRBJ2-3; the match to TRBD2 covers 13 bases. This CDR3 spans 16 amino acids. With V trimmed by 5 bases and J by 5 bases, 7 bases remained unmatched. CDR1 and CDR2 from the germline V gene are LNHDA and SQIVND (reference sequence).

The gene calls are TRBV11-2 and TRBJ2-1; possible D gene TRBD1, 6 bases. Germline CDR1 and CDR2: SGHAT and FQNNGV. V dropped 3 bases and J dropped 0 bases, with 9 bases sitting between them. The CDR3 runs to 15 residues. In nucleotides, the CDR3 is TGTGCCAGCAGCTTCGACAGGTACTCCTACAATGAGCAGTTCTTC. This sequence encodes CASSFDRYSYNEQFF.